The source of this T cell receptor beta chain is a study of shared clonotypes between healthy human individuals. A single count supports this clone. Its antigen is unknown. Genomic DNA from each subset was divided evenly over several immunoSEQ plates. Generated by immunoSEQ multiplex PCR, the TCRdb table keeps only in-frame clones and is missing some. The sample has roughly 450,000 clones, 70% to 80% seen once. Study results and caveats: Deeper or shallower sequencing was expected to change how clonotypes are shared among donors.

The CDR3 has 15 residues. The V and J ends lost 2 bases and 1 base respectively, with 10 bases between them. The V gene's germline CDR1 is MGHRA and CDR2 YSYEKL. This clonotype was obtained from a woman in her thirties or forties in good health. Some clones in this sample may be carry-over from other donors' samples. Sequenced sample: PBMCs. This chain uses TRBV4-1 with TRBJ2-3; D is uncertain. CDR3 nucleotide sequence: TGCGCCAGCAGCCAAATTGGGGTCCGCACAGATACGCAGTATTTT. This gives the protein CASSQIGVRTDTQYF.